The clone carrying this T cell receptor beta chain was picked up a small number of times. This entry comes from a study of blood T cell repertoires in COVID-19. Turning to the study itself: The study drew acute and convalescent COVID-19 samples from the United States, Italy and Spain. From T cells, B-cell-depleted T cells, or PBMCs came the material, which was cDNA or gDNA.

The germline V gene has CDR1 SQVTM and CDR2 ANQGSEA. The CDR3 has 11 amino acids. This table comes from immunoSEQ multiplex PCR, and its TCRdb copy is limited to in-frame clones, with some not included. The sample has over 200,000 clones, 87% seen once; the top ten hold 12%. Sequenced sample: peripheral blood. The gene calls are TRBV29-1 and TRBJ1-1; D is unresolved. The clonotype comes from a woman between 18 and 30 years old who had recovered from COVID-19. The DNA of the CDR3 is TGCAGTGGCAGGATGAACACTGAAGCTTTCTTT. Translated, it gives CSGRMNTEAFF.